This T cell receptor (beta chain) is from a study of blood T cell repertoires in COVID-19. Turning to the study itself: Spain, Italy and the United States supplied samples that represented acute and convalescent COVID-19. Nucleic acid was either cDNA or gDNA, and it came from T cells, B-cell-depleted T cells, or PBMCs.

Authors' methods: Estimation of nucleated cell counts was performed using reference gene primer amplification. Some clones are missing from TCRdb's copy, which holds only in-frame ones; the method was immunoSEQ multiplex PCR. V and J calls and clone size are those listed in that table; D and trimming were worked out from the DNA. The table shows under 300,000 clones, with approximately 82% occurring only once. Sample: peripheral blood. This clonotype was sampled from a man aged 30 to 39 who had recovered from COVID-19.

The CDR3 nucleotides read TGCGCCAGCAGCCCCCAGGTCGGGGGTTATGGCTACACCTTC. Amino acids: CASSPQVGGYGYTF. The rearrangement links TRBV5-1 to TRBJ1-2; maybe TRBD1 (5 bases). This CDR3 spans 14 amino acids. V dropped 4 bases and J dropped 5 bases, with 15 bases sitting between them. Germline V CDR1 and CDR2: SGHRS, YFSETQ.